This T cell receptor beta chain was retrieved from a study of T cell changes during pregnancy in multiple sclerosis (dated by TCRdb to between 2018 and 2020). In terms of the full investigation: The study examined how the T cell repertoire changed over the course of pregnancy in women with multiple sclerosis.

CDR1 SGHRS and CDR2 YFSETQ are derived from the germline V gene. The CDR3 sequence holds 15 residues, the cysteine and phenylalanine included. Of the read, only the CDR3 DNA is kept; its 45 bases are in frame from base 1. V drops 0 bases and J drops 4 bases, leaving 12 bases in between. The method was the immunoSEQ multiplex PCR assay. The source is immuneACCESS, and TCRdb retained only in-frame sequences with V and J called. Part of the clones is not carried over; for the studies checked, unresolved V genes explain less than half of this, and the remainder is unexplained. The sample table contains about 75,000 clones; only one count was recorded for roughly nine tenths of them. The ten largest clones add up to roughly 0.9% of the sample. A note on this clone: Its antigen is unknown. Nothing much larger sits one base from this clone, and base qualities are not available.

The source is a female donor in good health, enrolled as a control in a pregnancy study. The chain links TRBV5-1 with TRBJ2-3; possibly the D gene is TRBD1, per 5 matching bases. The sample consisted of peripheral blood, taken in the first trimester of pregnancy. The nucleotide sequence is TGCGCCAGCAGCTTGGACACTCAGGGCCCAGATACGCAGTATTTT. Translated, it reads CASSLDTQGPDTQYF.